A selection of T cell receptor beta chains follows, all from one sample in a study of shared clonotypes between healthy human individuals. Assay: immunoSEQ multiplex PCR; the TCRdb copy retains only in-frame clones and omits some. This sample has 2 million to 2.5 million clones, with 90% to 95% found just once. The specimen was naive CD4+ T cells from PBMCs. These receptor sequences come from a man between 18 and 35 years old in good health. Some clones in this sample may be carry-over from other donors' samples. Each CDR3 is given with its conserved first and last residue. The order of the fields is clone size, V gene, D gene, J gene, CDR3 DNA, CDR3 protein. A D gene is named only where the DNA matches it firmly. Size tells how often a clone was seen (once, few, many) or the class of an expanded clone, and some rows leave it out.

clone size: .; V gene: TRBV19; D gene: TRBD1; J gene: TRBJ2-1; CDR3 DNA: TGTGCCAGTCCAACGACAGGGATCGGCCCTTACAATGAGCAGTTCTTC; CDR3 protein: CASPTTGIGPYNEQFF
clone size: .; V gene: TRBV19; D gene: .; J gene: TRBJ1-3; CDR3 DNA: TGTGCCAGTAGTATTGCGGGCTCTGGAAACACCATATATTTT; CDR3 protein: CASSIAGSGNTIYF
clone size: .; V gene: TRBV4-1; D gene: TRBD2; J gene: TRBJ2-1; CDR3 DNA: TGCGCCAGCAGACCCTTCCTCGGGACTAGCGGACTGAAAACCTCCTACAATGAGCAGTTCTTC; CDR3 protein: CASRPFLGTSGLKTSYNEQFF
clone size: .; V gene: TRBV27; D gene: TRBD2; J gene: TRBJ2-7; CDR3 DNA: TGTGCCAGCAGTTTATTGGGACTAGCGGGAGGGCCAAATTACGAGCAGTACTTC; CDR3 protein: CASSLLGLAGGPNYEQYF
clone size: .; V gene: TRBV2; D gene: TRBD2; J gene: TRBJ2-7; CDR3 DNA: TGTGCCAGCAGCTCCGCTAGCGGGAGGGCCCCCGAGCAGTACTTC; CDR3 protein: CASSSASGRAPEQYF
clone size: .; V gene: TRBV2; D gene: .; J gene: TRBJ2-1; CDR3 DNA: TGTGCCAGCGGGGACCCATACAATGAGCAGTTCTTC; CDR3 protein: CASGDPYNEQFF
clone size: .; V gene: TRBV2; D gene: .; J gene: TRBJ2-7; CDR3 DNA: TGTGCCAGCAGTCTCCTCTCCTACGAGCAGTACTTC; CDR3 protein: CASSLLSYEQYF
clone size: .; V gene: TRBV5-1; D gene: TRBD1; J gene: TRBJ2-7; CDR3 DNA: TGCGCCAGCAGCTATTCAGGACAGGGGACGTCCTACGAGCAGTACTTC; CDR3 protein: CASSYSGQGTSYEQYF
clone size: .; V gene: TRBV18; D gene: TRBD2; J gene: TRBJ2-1; CDR3 DNA: TGTGCCAGCTCACCAAGTAGGCTAGCGGGGTACAATGAGCAGTTCTTC; CDR3 protein: CASSPSRLAGYNEQFF
clone size: once; V gene: TRBV6-5; D gene: .; J gene: TRBJ1-1; CDR3 DNA: TGTGCCAGCAGTAAGACAGGAGCTTTCTTT; CDR3 protein: CASSKTGAFF
clone size: .; V gene: TRBV18; D gene: .; J gene: TRBJ1-1; CDR3 DNA: TGTGCCAGCTCCTTGGACGGATCGAACACTGAAGCTTTCTTT; CDR3 protein: CASSLDGSNTEAFF
clone size: once; V gene: TRBV5-1; D gene: TRBD2; J gene: TRBJ2-7; CDR3 DNA: TGCGCCAGCAGCCCAAACCCGGGACTAGTCTCCTACGAGCAGTACTTC; CDR3 protein: CASSPNPGLVSYEQYF
clone size: .; V gene: TRBV25-1; D gene: .; J gene: TRBJ2-1; CDR3 DNA: TGTGCCAGCAGTGAATTGCGGGCCAACCGAAACAATGAGCAGTTCTTC; CDR3 protein: CASSELRANRNNEQFF
clone size: .; V gene: TRBV4-2; D gene: TRBD2; J gene: TRBJ2-1; CDR3 DNA: TGTGCCAGCAGCACCCTAAGCGGGAGGGATTACAATGAGCAGTTCTTC; CDR3 protein: CASSTLSGRDYNEQFF
clone size: .; V gene: TRBV28; D gene: TRBD1; J gene: TRBJ2-7; CDR3 DNA: TGTGCCAGCATGGGACCGGGACAGTCCTACGAGCAGTACTTC; CDR3 protein: CASMGPGQSYEQYF
clone size: .; V gene: TRBV7-2; D gene: .; J gene: TRBJ1-2; CDR3 DNA: TGTGCCAGCAGCTTAGATGGGGGAACGTATGGCTACACCTTC; CDR3 protein: CASSLDGGTYGYTF
clone size: .; V gene: TRBV11-2; D gene: .; J gene: TRBJ2-5; CDR3 DNA: TGTGCCAGCAGCCCCCGGGACCTACAAGAGACCCAGTACTTC; CDR3 protein: CASSPRDLQETQYF
clone size: .; V gene: TRBV6-6; D gene: .; J gene: TRBJ1-4; CDR3 DNA: TGTGCCAGCAGCACTCGGGTGACGCTAGAAAAACTGTTTTTT; CDR3 protein: CASSTRVTLEKLFF
clone size: .; V gene: TRBV18; D gene: .; J gene: TRBJ2-7; CDR3 DNA: TGTGCCAGCTCACCGGACGCTGTATACGACGAGCAGTACTTC; CDR3 protein: CASSPDAVYDEQYF
clone size: .; V gene: TRBV15; D gene: TRBD1; J gene: TRBJ1-2; CDR3 DNA: TGTGCCACCAGCAGGGCTCCTGGGGGGGACAGGGGAGTCTACACCTTC; CDR3 protein: CATSRAPGGDRGVYTF
clone size: once; V gene: TRBV6-5; D gene: TRBD2; J gene: TRBJ2-1; CDR3 DNA: TGTGCCAGCAGTTACGGGCTAGCGGGAGACAATGAGCAGTTCTTC; CDR3 protein: CASSYGLAGDNEQFF
clone size: once; V gene: TRBV7-2; D gene: .; J gene: TRBJ1-1; CDR3 DNA: TGTGCCAGCAGCTTAGTTCTAACTGGGAACACTGAAGCTTTCTTT; CDR3 protein: CASSLVLTGNTEAFF
clone size: .; V gene: TRBV7-6; D gene: TRBD2; J gene: TRBJ2-7; CDR3 DNA: TGTGCCAGCAGCCGGGGGGGGCTCTACGAGCAGTACTTC; CDR3 protein: CASSRGGLYEQYF
clone size: .; V gene: TRBV5-1; D gene: TRBD1; J gene: TRBJ1-6; CDR3 DNA: TGCGCCAGCAGCGAGGACAGGGGTCGATCACCCCTCCACTTT; CDR3 protein: CASSEDRGRSPLHF
clone size: .; V gene: TRBV7-3; D gene: .; J gene: TRBJ2-1; CDR3 DNA: TGTGCCAGCAGCCCCGGGGCTTCTACCTACAATGAGCAGTTCTTC; CDR3 protein: CASSPGASTYNEQFF
clone size: .; V gene: TRBV4-2; D gene: TRBD1; J gene: TRBJ2-3; CDR3 DNA: TGTGCCAGCAGCCAAGCCGGGACAGGGGGTGTAGATACGCAGTATTTT; CDR3 protein: CASSQAGTGGVDTQYF
clone size: once; V gene: TRBV18; D gene: .; J gene: TRBJ2-7; CDR3 DNA: TGTGCCAGCTCACCGACAGGACTAGTCGCCGAGCAGTACTTC; CDR3 protein: CASSPTGLVAEQYF
clone size: .; V gene: TRBV5-6; D gene: TRBD2; J gene: TRBJ2-7; CDR3 DNA: TGTGCCAGCAGCTTGGGGCTAGCGGGTCATCCCTACGAGCAGTACTTC; CDR3 protein: CASSLGLAGHPYEQYF
clone size: once; V gene: TRBV4-2; D gene: TRBD2; J gene: TRBJ2-7; CDR3 DNA: TGTGCCAGCAGTCGGACTAGCGGGAGCTGGGCGTACGAGCAGTACTTC; CDR3 protein: CASSRTSGSWAYEQYF
clone size: .; V gene: TRBV6-5; D gene: .; J gene: TRBJ2-7; CDR3 DNA: TGTGCCAGCAGTTACGCCCGGCAGGGACCCTACGAGCAGTACTTC; CDR3 protein: CASSYARQGPYEQYF
clone size: .; V gene: TRBV28; D gene: .; J gene: TRBJ1-1; CDR3 DNA: TGTGCCAGCAGTTTTTTAAACCCCGTCGCGGGTGGGGACACTGAAGCTTTCTTT; CDR3 protein: CASSFLNPVAGGDTEAFF
clone size: .; V gene: TRBV25-1; D gene: .; J gene: TRBJ2-3; CDR3 DNA: TGTGCCAGCAGTGCTGGGCGGGGCACAGATACGCAGTATTTT; CDR3 protein: CASSAGRGTDTQYF
clone size: once; V gene: TRBV10-3; D gene: .; J gene: TRBJ1-1; CDR3 DNA: TGTGCCATCAGTGGCATCCCTCAGGGCGGGATGAACACTGAAGCTTTCTTT; CDR3 protein: CAISGIPQGGMNTEAFF
clone size: once; V gene: TRBV7-2; D gene: .; J gene: TRBJ2-1; CDR3 DNA: TGTGCCAGCAGCCGGGACTTCGGCTCCTACAATGAGCAGTTCTTC; CDR3 protein: CASSRDFGSYNEQFF
clone size: .; V gene: TRBV29-1; D gene: .; J gene: TRBJ2-3; CDR3 DNA: TGCAGCGTTGCAATACCACGCCCTGCCTTACGAACAAACACAGATACGCAGTATTTT; CDR3 protein: CSVAIPRPALRTNTDTQYF
clone size: .; V gene: TRBV19; D gene: TRBD1; J gene: TRBJ1-2; CDR3 DNA: TGTGCCAGTACCCTTTCCGGGACAGGGTTACTTAACTATGGCTACACCTTC; CDR3 protein: CASTLSGTGLLNYGYTF
clone size: .; V gene: TRBV27; D gene: TRBD1; J gene: TRBJ2-1; CDR3 DNA: TGTGCCAGCAGTTTTGAGGGACAGTCCTACAATGAGCAGTTCTTC; CDR3 protein: CASSFEGQSYNEQFF
clone size: .; V gene: TRBV27; D gene: .; J gene: TRBJ1-5; CDR3 DNA: TGTGCCAGCAGCCGACTTAACAGGGCCCAGCCCCAGCATTTT; CDR3 protein: CASSRLNRAQPQHF
clone size: .; V gene: TRBV10-2; D gene: TRBD2; J gene: TRBJ2-7; CDR3 DNA: TGCGCCAGCAGAGACACCGGGACTAACTACGAGCAGTACTTC; CDR3 protein: CASRDTGTNYEQYF
clone size: .; V gene: TRBV5-1; D gene: TRBD1; J gene: TRBJ2-5; CDR3 DNA: TGCGCCAGCAGCTCGGGACAGTACCAAGAGACCCAGTACTTC; CDR3 protein: CASSSGQYQETQYF
clone size: .; V gene: TRBV2; D gene: TRBD1; J gene: TRBJ2-7; CDR3 DNA: TGTGCCAGCAGTGGCCGACAGGGAACCTACGAGCAGTACTTC; CDR3 protein: CASSGRQGTYEQYF